Listed below are T cell receptor beta chains from one sample, sequenced in a study of T cell changes during pregnancy in multiple sclerosis. TCRdb's copy holds only in-frame clones and misses some; the assay was immunoSEQ multiplex PCR. The sample has some 17,000 clones, around 97% seen once. The material sequenced was peripheral blood, taken in the third trimester of pregnancy. The receptor source for this set is a female donor with multiple sclerosis, enrolled in a pregnancy study. Each CDR3 is given with its conserved first and last residue. Fields, in order: CDR3 DNA, CDR3 protein, J gene, D gene, clone size, V gene. D genes are given only for firm matches. Rows give clone size only sometimes, using once, few, many, or a class for an expanded clone.

DNA: TGTGCCAGCAGCCAAGATAGACAGACCCCCCAAGAGACCCAGTACTTC; CDR3: CASSQDRQTPQETQYF; J: TRBJ2-5; D: -; size: -; V: TRBV4-2
DNA: TGTGCCAGCAGCTTGGACATCTACGAGCAGTACTTC; CDR3: CASSLDIYEQYF; J: TRBJ2-7; D: -; size: -; V: TRBV5-5
DNA: TGCGCCAGCAGCCAAGTCCTGGCCAAAGAGACAGACGGCTACACCTTC; CDR3: CASSQVLAKETDGYTF; J: TRBJ1-2; D: -; size: -; V: TRBV4-1
DNA: TGTGCCAGCAGCGATACTAGGGTGAACACTGAAGCTTTCTTT; CDR3: CASSDTRVNTEAFF; J: TRBJ1-1; D: -; size: -; V: TRBV7-9
DNA: TGTGCCTGGAGTGTACAGCAGGGTCCGGCGGAGACCCAGTACTTC; CDR3: CAWSVQQGPAETQYF; J: TRBJ2-5; D: -; size: -; V: TRBV30
DNA: TGTGCCAGCAGCCCCCACCTGAGACAGGGGACTGGAAACACCATATATTTT; CDR3: CASSPHLRQGTGNTIYF; J: TRBJ1-3; D: TRBD1; size: once; V: TRBV7-6
DNA: TGCGCCAGCAGCCAAGATTGGGGACAGGGGGAACCAGGGGAGACCCAGTACTTC; CDR3: CASSQDWGQGEPGETQYF; J: TRBJ2-5; D: TRBD1; size: -; V: TRBV4-3
DNA: TGTGCCAGCAGCGGCACTAGCAATGAGCAGTTCTTC; CDR3: CASSGTSNEQFF; J: TRBJ2-1; D: -; size: -; V: TRBV9
DNA: TGTGCCAGCTCGATAGGGAGCTCCTATAATTCACCCCTCCACTTT; CDR3: CASSIGSSYNSPLHF; J: TRBJ1-6; D: -; size: -; V: TRBV18
DNA: TGTGCCAGCAGGACAGGGAGCAGCAATCAGCCCCAGCATTTT; CDR3: CASRTGSSNQPQHF; J: TRBJ1-5; D: TRBD1; size: once; V: TRBV28
DNA: TGCAGCGTAGGGACTAATCTTTATGGCTACACCTTC; CDR3: CSVGTNLYGYTF; J: TRBJ1-2; D: -; size: -; V: TRBV29-1
DNA: TGTGCCAGCAGTTCAGGGGGGACAGGCACAGATACGCAGTATTTT; CDR3: CASSSGGTGTDTQYF; J: TRBJ2-3; D: -; size: -; V: TRBV28
DNA: TGCGCCAGCAGCCAAGGGACAGGCACTGAAGCTTTCTTT; CDR3: CASSQGTGTEAFF; J: TRBJ1-1; D: TRBD1; size: -; V: TRBV5-1
DNA: TGCGCCAGCAGGGCCGGGACAGGGGGCTTTGGAAACACCATATATTTT; CDR3: CASRAGTGGFGNTIYF; J: TRBJ1-3; D: TRBD1; size: -; V: TRBV5-1
DNA: TGTGCCAGCAGCTTTTACCCAAACGGGGACACTGAAGCTTTCTTT; CDR3: CASSFYPNGDTEAFF; J: TRBJ1-1; D: -; size: -; V: TRBV7-9